Sequencing of this T cell receptor beta chain was carried out in a study of blood T cell repertoires in COVID-19 (dated by TCRdb to the early 2020s). Regarding the complete study: The collaborator samples originated in the United States, Italy and Spain and spanned the acute and convalescent phases of COVID-19. The material from the prospective study consisted of cDNA or gDNA derived from T cells, B-cell-depleted T cells, or PBMCs. Subjects who had been exposed to COVID-19, were actively infected with it, or had recovered from it provided the deeply sampled blood TCRbeta repertoires that made up the dataset. The repertoires were released in a freely available public database intended as a resource for research on the immune response to SARS-CoV-2. The samples were drawn from the first 160 participants of the ongoing ImmuneRACE study and from about 1,200 subjects provided by 6 global collaborators. A de-identified subject ID, COVID-19 status, age in years and sex were almost always included in the sample metadata. Where available, HLA class I and class II types were obtained from metadata supplied by the sample provider rather than from assay-based typing. Study-wide findings and limitations: The amount of clinical and demographic metadata varied by source and participant and was provided uncurated.

Reading from cysteine to phenylalanine, the CDR3 counts 15 amino acids. The CDR3 DNA has 45 bases and is translated from base 1. V was cut back by 7 bases and J by 4 bases, leaving a gap of 17 bases between them. As encoded in the germline V gene, CDR1 is MNHEY while CDR2 is SVGAGI. Each collaborating institution followed its own protocols to collect whole blood in K2EDTA tubes. For TCRbeta analysis, collaborators shipped samples as frozen whole blood, isolated PBMCs, or DNA extracted from either of those sample types. TCRbeta CDR3 regions were amplified from genomic DNA using the immunoSEQ Assay, a bias-controlled multiplex PCR. As for how the authors treated the data: The number of nucleated cells in each sample was estimated by amplification of reference gene primers within the assay. To quantify the absolute abundance of each unique TCRbeta CDR3 rearrangement, sequence reads were collapsed and filtered. For each sample, productive Simpson clonality was calculated as the square root of Simpson's diversity index across productive rearrangements. Imported from immuneACCESS, the table was reduced by TCRdb to in-frame sequences with V and J called. These copies leave out some clones; in studies compared against another copy, an unresolved V gene accounts for under half, and the cause of the remainder is not known. From that table come the V and J calls and clone size; the DNA was used to work out D and trimming. This sample gives about 100,000 clones in total; 69% of them show up just once. The top ten clones comprise roughly 6% of the sample.

In its sample, this clone was seen a few times. No cognate antigen has been identified for it. No base qualities exist here, and no much larger clone lies one base off it. Rearrangement joined TRBV6-5 to TRBJ1-3; the D segment could be TRBD1, given 5 matching bases. Sequenced material: peripheral blood. The origin of this receptor is a man of 80 years or more with acute or convalescent COVID-19. The base sequence is TGTGCCAGCATTCGGGGGGGAGATTCCGGAAACACCATATATTTT. Protein translation: CASIRGGDSGNTIYF.